The rows below give T cell receptor beta chains drawn from one sample of a study of response to subunit inactivated influenza vaccine. TCRdb used MiXCR to reprocess the RT-PCR reads, holding one entry per CDR3 protein. The profile covers fewer than 700,000 distinct CDR3 sequences, with 10% to 15% appearing a single time and about 12% taken by the ten largest. Sequences were derived from PBMCs from blood, sampled 45 days after vaccination. The receptors originated from a man aged 50-60 years who received an inactivated influenza vaccine. Both conserved end residues are part of each CDR3. Clone sizes are given selectively: once, few, many, or a class where the clone is expanded.

TRBV12-3/TRBV12-4	TRBJ2-7	many	CASSLSGGTYEQYF
TRBV9	TRBJ2-3	few	CASSFSGGAAPDTQYF
TRBV7-9	TRBJ2-3	few	CASIRDRVTDTQYF
TRBV6-2/TRBV6-3	TRBJ2-7	many	CASSDPWTGCDF
TRBV6-1	TRBJ1-1	many	CASRVGTEAFF
TRBV24-1	TRBJ2-1	many	CATSDAQGAWGNEQFF
TRBV4-3	TRBJ1-6	few	CASSQGGVGYNSPLHF
TRBV7-2	TRBJ2-5	few	CASSLGGFETQYF
TRBV7-2	TRBJ2-7	many	CASSASYEQYF
TRBV7-9	TRBJ2-7	NA	CASSLMGSGAYEQYF